This entry lists 27 T cell receptor beta chains sequenced from one sample in a study of patients and donors after allogeneic stem cell transplantation. TCRdb re-called the RT-PCR reads through MiXCR, storing one row per CDR3 protein. Of hundreds of thousands of distinct CDR3 sequences in the sample, 15% to 20% were seen once. The source material was blood, either unsorted or a sorted T cell fraction (not recorded which). The origin of the receptors is a human donor who was either an allogeneic HSCT recipient or a stem cell or donor lymphocyte infusion donor (not recorded which). It is not recorded whose cells these are; they may come from a transplant donor.

The rearrangement uses TRBV2 and TRBJ2-7, with unresolved D. V lost 3 bases to trimming and J lost 0 bases, with 12 bases between them. Germline V gene sequence: CDR1 SNHLY, CDR2 FYNNEI. This CDR3 has 15 residues. CDR3 sequence reads: CASSEVVLSSYEQYF. CDR3 DNA sequence: TGTGCCAGCAGTGAGGTGGTCCTCAGCTCCTACGAGCAGTACTTC.

This clonotype was seen a few times. The chain has TRBV5-1 and TRBJ1-4, with D possibly matching TRBD1 (5 bases). The CDR3 spans 16 residues. Trimming removed 4 bases at V and 4 bases at J, with 17 bases between. Germline-derived CDR1 and CDR2 are SGHRS and YFSETQ. This CDR3 reads CASSPGSRGFNEKLFF. CDR3 nucleotides: TGCGCCAGCAGCCCCGGAAGTAGGGGCTTTAATGAAAAACTGTTTTTT.

The V and J genes are TRBV7-6 and TRBJ2-7; TRBD2 might be the D (6 bases). CDR1 is SGHVS, CDR2 FNYEAQ, per germline. CDR3 length: 14 residues. Trimming stripped 1 base from V and 1 base from J, with 8 bases between. The CDR3 DNA is TGTGCCAGCAGCTTAGAGGAGGGATCCTACGAGCAGTACTTC. Translating gives CASSLEEGSYEQYF.

This clonotype was observed a handful of times. This rearrangement joins TRBV7-2 to TRBJ2-5, with D tentatively TRBD1 (6 bases). The CDR3 is 14 amino acids. Germline CDR1 is SGHTA and CDR2 is FQGNSA. The V gene lost 2 bases and the J gene lost 7 bases, with 14 bases spanning the gap. CDR3 protein: CASSLKQGVGTQYF. CDR3 nucleotide sequence: TGTGCCAGCAGCTTAAAACAGGGTGTTGGGACCCAGTACTTC.

This clonotype has more than one count but fewer than ten. This chain uses TRBV7-8 with TRBJ1-5; D ambiguous. CDR3 length: 15 amino acids. With 6 bases removed from V and 2 bases from J, the gap between germline ends came to 14 bases. Germline V gene data show CDR1 as SGHVS and CDR2 as FQNEAQ. CDR3 loop: CASSLGGSRNQPQHF. For the CDR3, the DNA is TGTGCCAGCAGTCTAGGAGGGAGCCGCAATCAGCCCCAGCATTTT.

This clonotype appeared once. The V gene is TRBV5-1, the J gene TRBJ2-7, with TRBD2 matching over 11 bases. Per germline, CDR1 SGHRS and CDR2 YFSETQ. The CDR3 is 20 amino acids. Losses at the gene ends were 2 bases for V and 2 bases for J; bases not matched to a gene: 18. The CDR3 coding sequence is TGCGCCAGCAGCTTTGGTGCGGGACTAGCGGACCTGGGGGACACCTACGAGCAGTACTTC. This translates into CASSFGAGLADLGDTYEQYF.

This clonotype appeared a few times. This chain uses TRBV20-1 with TRBJ1-1, with a tentative D call TRBD1 (6 bases). The CDR3 has 13 residues. Trimming took off 3 bases at V and 5 bases at J, with 13 bases between the two ends. The germline V gene encodes CDR1 DFQATT and CDR2 SNEGSKA (reference sequence). The CDR3 nucleotides read TGCAGTGCTAGCAAACCAGGGGTGACTGAAGCTTTCTTT. Protein product: CSASKPGVTEAFF.

The chain couples TRBV6-1 to TRBJ1-6; 8 bases agree with TRBD1. The length of the CDR3 is 17 residues. Germline V lookup: CDR1 MNHNS, CDR2 SASEGT. V dropped 3 bases and J dropped 4; count of bases not matched to a gene: 8. The CDR3 sequence is CASSEIRTGPYNSPLHF. The CDR3 nucleotides are TGTGCCAGCAGTGAGATTAGGACAGGGCCTTATAATTCACCCCTCCACTTT.

In DNA, the CDR3 is TGTGCCAGCAGCAACCGGGGCGGGGGGGCCTCCGGGGCCAACGTCCTGACTTTC. Residues: CASSNRGGGASGANVLTF. The V call is TRBV4-2, the J call TRBJ2-6; 9 nucleotides line up with TRBD2. V shed 5 bases and J 4 bases; nucleotides not matched to a gene: 12. CDR3 length: 18 residues. The V gene's germline CDR1 is LGHNA and CDR2 YNFKEQ.

A few counts support this clonotype. V usage is TRBV24-1 and J usage is TRBJ2-3; tentative D call: TRBD2 (6 bases). Trimming shortened V by 0 bases and J by 0 bases, and 15 bases separated the two germline ends. Germline-derived CDR1 and CDR2 are KGHDR and SFDVKD. CDR3 length equals 18 residues. The CDR3 DNA reads as TGTGCCACCAGTGATTTGCCGGGACTCACGTCTAGCACAGATACGCAGTATTTT. It specifies CATSDLPGLTSSTDTQYF.

The J gene is TRBJ2-5, the V gene TRBV11-3; D not certain. V lost 4 bases, J lost 6 bases, and 9 bases lay in between. The CDR3 sequence is 12 residues long. Germline loops: CDR1 SGHNT, CDR2 YENEEA. The CDR3 protein is CASSSSRKTQYF. DNA for the CDR3: TGTGCCAGCAGCTCCTCCCGAAAGACCCAGTACTTC.

This clonotype was seen at least ten times. This chain links TRBV14 with TRBJ2-1; D not resolved. The length of the CDR3 is 14 residues. Germline-derived CDR1 and CDR2 are SGHDN and FVKESK. V lost 0 bases, J lost 8 bases, and 11 bases lay in between. CDR3 DNA: TGTGCCAGCAGCCAAGATATTTCTTGGGATGAGCAGTTCTTC. Its translation is CASSQDISWDEQFF.

This clonotype came up a few times. The chain couples TRBV4-1 to TRBJ2-3; D remains ambiguous. The germline V gene encodes CDR1 MGHRA and CDR2 YSYEKL. The V end was cut by 3 bases, the J end by 4 bases, with 8 bases between. The CDR3 spans 13 residues. CDR3 DNA: TGCGCCAGCAGCCAGTGGGCCGCAGATACGCAGTATTTT. This encodes CASSQWAADTQYF.

This clonotype turned up a few times. A much larger clone is a single base away; this may be a read error. V is TRBV12-3 or TRBV12-4 and J is TRBJ2-3; the D is unclear. V lost 3 bases and J lost 4, with 5 bases in between. CDR3 length equals 12 residues. The CDR3 DNA is TGTGCCAGCAGTTTCGTCCCAGATACGCAGTATTTT. It specifies CASSFVPDTQYF.

The chain uses TRBV5-6 and TRBJ2-5, with unresolved D. The CDR3 spans 15 residues. Trimming cost V 0 bases and J 3 bases, with 12 bases left between them. Germline V gene data show CDR1 as SGHDT and CDR2 as YYEEEE. CDR3 in amino acids: CASSLDHKGKETQYF. The CDR3 DNA reads as TGTGCCAGCAGCTTGGATCATAAAGGCAAAGAGACCCAGTACTTC.

The V call is TRBV7-8, the J call TRBJ1-2; D is ambiguous. V was clipped by 0 bases and J by 5 bases, with 7 bases between them. CDR1 and CDR2 (germline): SGHVS, FQNEAQ. The length of the CDR3 is 13 residues. CDR3 DNA: TGTGCCAGCAGCTTAGCGAGGGAATATGGCTACACCTTC. Protein product: CASSLAREYGYTF.

This clonotype was picked up a small number of times. The rearrangement links TRBV7-2 to TRBJ2-2, with 7 bases lining up with TRBD2. With 5 bases clipped from V and 3 bases from J, the junction kept 12 bases outside the gene matches. This CDR3 spans 17 amino acids. CDR1 and CDR2 (germline): SGHTA, FQGNSA. The CDR3 sequence is CASSKYPRGDYTGELFF. In DNA, the CDR3 is TGTGCCAGCAGCAAATACCCCCGGGGGGATTACACCGGGGAGCTGTTTTTT.

A few counts support this clonotype. The chain joins TRBV5-1 to TRBJ2-1, with D perhaps matching TRBD2 (7 bases). V was cut by 0 bases and J by 4 bases, with 14 bases left in between. Germline V lookup: CDR1 SGHRS, CDR2 YFSETQ. There are 16 residues in the CDR3. This CDR3 is CASSLVGGRIYNEQFF. The CDR3 bases are TGCGCCAGCAGCTTGGTGGGGGGGCGGATTTACAATGAGCAGTTCTTC.

This clonotype was detected only a few times. The CDR3 coding sequence is TGTGCCAGTAGTATAAAAGGCGCGCTCGAGACCCAGTACTTC. Its protein product is CASSIKGALETQYF. The chain uses TRBV19 and TRBJ2-5; unclear D gene. The V end was cut by 2 bases, the J end by 5 bases, with 12 bases between. CDR3 length: 14 amino acids. Germline V gene sequence: CDR1 LNHDA, CDR2 SQIVND (reference sequence).

CDR3 bases: TGTGCCAGCAGCTTAGCGAAAGGGGCCAACGTCCTGACTTTC. This sequence encodes CASSLAKGANVLTF. V and J are TRBV7-2 and TRBJ2-6; no reliable D call. V was pared by 0 bases and J by 4 bases, with 4 bases between. Germline CDR1 SGHTA, CDR2 FQGNSA. The CDR3 has 14 residues. Complete variable domain (other parts from reference TRBV7-2 and TRBJ2-6): GAGVSQSPSNKVTEKGKDVELRCDPISGHTALYWYRQSLGQGLEFLIYFQGNSAPDKSGLPSDRFSAERTGGSVSTLTIQRTQQEDSAVYLCASSLAKGANVLTFGAGSRLTVL.

The V call is TRBV12-3 or TRBV12-4, the J call TRBJ2-1; 14 bases fit TRBD2. CDR3 length equals 21 residues. The V gene end was trimmed by 2 bases and the J gene end by 1 base; junction bases not matched to a gene: 13. The CDR3 is CASSLSVGGLAGALSYNEQFF. CDR3 coding DNA: TGTGCCAGCAGTTTATCTGTGGGGGGACTAGCGGGAGCCCTATCCTACAATGAGCAGTTCTTC.

This clonotype appeared a few times. The genes are TRBV5-1 and TRBJ1-1, with unresolved D. V was pared by 0 bases and J by 2 bases, with 17 bases between. The germline V gene has CDR1 SGHRS and CDR2 YFSETQ. The CDR3 extends over 17 amino acids. This CDR3 reads CASSLAVQREENTEAFF. Here the CDR3 DNA reads TGCGCCAGCAGCTTGGCCGTACAGCGGGAGGAAAACACTGAAGCTTTCTTT.

This clonotype occurred a few times. J is TRBJ2-4 and V is TRBV28; 11 positions match TRBD2. CDR3 size: 17 residues. Germline loops: CDR1 MDHEN, CDR2 SYDVKM. The J segment lost 0 bases and the V segment lost 3 bases, leaving 4 bases of the junction unmatched. CDR3 sequence (DNA): TGTGCCAGCAGTTTTGCTAGCGGGAGGAAAGCCAAAAACATTCAGTACTTC. As protein: CASSFASGRKAKNIQYF. Filled out from reference TRBV28 and TRBJ2-4, the complete variable domain reads DVKVTQSSRYLVKRTGEKVFLECVQDMDHENMFWYRQDPGLGLRLIYFSYDVKMKEKGDIPEGYSVSREKKERFSLILESASTNQTSMYLCASSFASGRKAKNIQYFGAGTRLSVL.

The J gene is TRBJ2-5, the V gene TRBV12-3 or TRBV12-4, with 10 positions matching TRBD1. This CDR3 has 14 amino acids. The junction had 8 bases not matched to a gene; V was cut back by 7 bases and J by 6 bases. The CDR3 DNA reads TGTGCCAGCACAACCCGACAGGGGGCGAAGACCCAGTACTTC. It is translated as CASTTRQGAKTQYF.

The CDR3 reads CASSYQGRDNEQFF. The CDR3 DNA sequence: TGTGCCAGCAGCTACCAGGGACGCGACAATGAGCAGTTCTTC. V usage is TRBV7-2 and J usage is TRBJ2-1, with D perhaps matching TRBD1 or TRBD2 (5 bases each). In germline, CDR1 is SGHTA, CDR2 FQGNSA. The CDR3 has 14 residues. Trimming left V 4 bases short and J 5 bases short, with 12 bases between. The full variable domain, completed using reference TRBV7-2 and TRBJ2-1, is GAGVSQSPSNKVTEKGKDVELRCDPISGHTALYWYRQSLGQGLEFLIYFQGNSAPDKSGLPSDRFSAERTGGSVSTLTIQRTQQEDSAVYLCASSYQGRDNEQFFGPGTRLTVL.

The chain recombines TRBV7-2 with TRBJ1-4; 7 bases are shared with TRBD1. CDR1 and CDR2 (germline): SGHTA, FQGNSA. The CDR3 is made up of 15 amino acids. Trimming cost V 6 bases and J 3 bases; bases outside gene matches: 7. The CDR3 DNA is TGTGCCAGCAGATTTACCGGGACAGCTAATGAAAAACTGTTTTTT. Translation gives CASRFTGTANEKLFF.

This chain joins TRBV14 and TRBJ2-7; D possibly uses TRBD1 or TRBD2 (5 bases each). Germline V lookup: CDR1 SGHDN, CDR2 FVKESK. The CDR3 covers 15 residues. V lost 4 bases, J lost 2 bases, and 15 bases lay in between. DNA of the CDR3: TGTGCCAGCAGCCCCTACCGGGACCGAACCTACGAGCAGTACTTC. Translating gives CASSPYRDRTYEQYF.